This T cell receptor beta chain was profiled in a study of T cell responses to AZD1222 COVID-19 vaccine. Broader study findings: At baseline, seropositivity was found in only a handful of AZD1222 recipients.

Sequencing used immunoSEQ multiplex PCR; TCRdb keeps in-frame clones, though not all of them. The sample contains roughly 140,000 clones, 88% of which appear only once. V lost 3 bases and J lost 3, with 8 bases in between. The CDR3 spans 13 residues. Germline CDR1 reads MNHNS; CDR2 reads SASEGT. Comments on this clone: The antigen is undetermined.

The sequences come from peripheral blood, collected 28 days after the second AZD1222 dose. The clonotype originates from an adult who received the AZD1222 COVID-19 vaccine. V is TRBV6-1 and J is TRBJ1-1; D is unresolved. The CDR3 loop is CASSDREYTEAFF. CDR3 nucleotides: TGTGCCAGCAGTGATAGGGAATACACTGAAGCTTTCTTT.